This TCR beta chain originates from a study of CD8 T cells in Susac syndrome. Reverse transcription of about 0.5 to 1 ug RNA was carried out with random hexamers. MiXCR, applied by TCRdb to the immunoSEQ multiplex PCR reads, yields one record per CDR3 protein. The table includes approximately 160,000 distinct CDR3 sequences, approximately 90% detected once. This clonotype has a handful of counts. V shed 2 bases and J shed 8 bases, with 12 bases lying between them. The CDR3 covers 13 residues. Germline V CDR1 and CDR2: MNHEY, SMNVEV (reference sequence). Source material: CD4+ T cells from PBMCs. This clonotype was sampled from a human donor in good health. This chain links TRBV27 with TRBJ1-2; the D gene is possibly TRBD1 (6 bases). CDR3 in amino acids: CASSLGQGTGYTF. The CDR3 coding sequence is TGTGCCAGCAGTTTAGGGCAGGGGACGGGCTACACCTTC.